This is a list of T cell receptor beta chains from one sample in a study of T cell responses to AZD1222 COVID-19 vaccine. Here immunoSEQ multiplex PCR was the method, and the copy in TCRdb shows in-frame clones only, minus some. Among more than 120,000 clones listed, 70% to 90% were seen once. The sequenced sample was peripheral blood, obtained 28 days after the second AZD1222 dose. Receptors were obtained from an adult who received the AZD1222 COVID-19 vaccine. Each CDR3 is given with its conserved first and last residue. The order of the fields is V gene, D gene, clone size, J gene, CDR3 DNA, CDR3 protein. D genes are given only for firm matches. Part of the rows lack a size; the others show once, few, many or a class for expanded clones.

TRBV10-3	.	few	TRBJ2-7	TGTGCCATCAGTGAGCCTGACGGAGACAGCTACGAGCAGTACTTC	CAISEPDGDSYEQYF
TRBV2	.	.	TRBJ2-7	TGTGCCAGCAGTGAGGGTCGAAACCACGAGCAGTACTTC	CASSEGRNHEQYF
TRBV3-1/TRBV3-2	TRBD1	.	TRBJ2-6	TGTGCCAGCAGCTCGAGCGGGACAGGGCTTTCTGGGGCCAACGTCCTGACTTTC	CASSSSGTGLSGANVLTF
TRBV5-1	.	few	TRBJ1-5	TGCGCCAGCAGCTTGGGGACCGGTCTTCAGCCCCAGCATTTT	CASSLGTGLQPQHF
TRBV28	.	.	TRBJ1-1	TGTGCCAGCAGTTTGGAACACACGAACACTGAAGCTTTCTTT	CASSLEHTNTEAFF
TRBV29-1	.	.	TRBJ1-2	TGCAGCGTCTCGGACGGGAGGGCCTATGGCTACACCTTC	CSVSDGRAYGYTF
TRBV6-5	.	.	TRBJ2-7	TGTGCCAGCAGACAGCGGTACGAGCAGTACTTC	CASRQRYEQYF
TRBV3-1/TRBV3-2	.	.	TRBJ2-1	TGTGCCAGCAGCCAAGGTCTCCAGAGCTCCTACAATGAGCAGTTCTTC	CASSQGLQSSYNEQFF
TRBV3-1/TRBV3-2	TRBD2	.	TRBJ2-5	TGTGCCAGCAGCCCTAGCGGGGGCCAAGAGACCCAGTACTTC	CASSPSGGQETQYF
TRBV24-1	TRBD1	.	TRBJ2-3	TGTGCCACCAGTGATCCTTATTGGGACAGGGGTTTAGATACGCAGTATTTT	CATSDPYWDRGLDTQYF
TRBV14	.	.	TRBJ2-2	TGTGCCAGCAGCCAAGATGGGTGGACCGGGGAGCTGTTTTTT	CASSQDGWTGELFF
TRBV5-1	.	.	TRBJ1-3	TGCGCCAGCAGACTAGACAGATTCTCTGGAAACACCATATATTTT	CASRLDRFSGNTIYF
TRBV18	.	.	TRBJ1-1	TGTGCCAGCTCACCACAGGGGAGGTCCACTGAAGCTTTCTTT	CASSPQGRSTEAFF
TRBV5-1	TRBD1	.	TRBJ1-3	TGCGCCAGCAGCTTTACAGGGGCGAGGGTTAACACCATATATTTT	CASSFTGARVNTIYF
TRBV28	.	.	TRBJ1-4	TGTGCCAGCAGTCCCCTCCAGTCGGGTGAAAAACTGTTTTTT	CASSPLQSGEKLFF
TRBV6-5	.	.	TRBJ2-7	TGTGCCAGCAGACCCCCTGGCGGGGTATCCTACGAGCAGTACTTC	CASRPPGGVSYEQYF
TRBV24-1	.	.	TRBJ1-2	TGTGCCACCAGTGATTTGGCTCAACGCGGGGCTTGGACTCCCCGACAGTATGGCTACACCTTC	CATSDLAQRGAWTPRQYGYTF
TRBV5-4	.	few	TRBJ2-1	TGTGCCAGCAGCTTGGATCCGAACTCCTACAATGAGCAGTTCTTC	CASSLDPNSYNEQFF
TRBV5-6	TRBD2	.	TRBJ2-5	TGTGCCAGCAGCTTTGCCAGCGGGGCCCAGTACTTC	CASSFASGAQYF
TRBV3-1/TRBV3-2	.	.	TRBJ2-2	TGTGCCAGCAGCCTTACCGGGGAGCTGTTTTTT	CASSLTGELFF
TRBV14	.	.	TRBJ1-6	TGTGCCAGCAGCCAAGCGGGGGTAGCTAATTCACCCCTCCACTTT	CASSQAGVANSPLHF
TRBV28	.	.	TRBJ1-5	TGTGCCAGCAGGTTGCGGGAGGGTGATCAGCCCCAGCATTTT	CASRLREGDQPQHF
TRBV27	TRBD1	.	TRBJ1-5	TGTGCCAGCAGTTCCCAGCAGACAGGGTGGAGAAGCAATCAGCCCCAGCATTTT	CASSSQQTGWRSNQPQHF
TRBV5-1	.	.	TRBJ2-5	TGCGCCAGCAGCCCGAGGACAGCGGGGGAGACCCAGTACTTC	CASSPRTAGETQYF
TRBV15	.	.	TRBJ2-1	TGTGCCACCAGCAGAGGGACAGCCTTAGATGAGCAGTTCTTC	CATSRGTALDEQFF
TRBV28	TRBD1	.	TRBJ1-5	TGTGCCAGCAGTTTAGCCGGACAGGGGAATCAGCCCCAGCATTTT	CASSLAGQGNQPQHF
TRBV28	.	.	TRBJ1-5	TGTGCCAGGTCTGAGGGTTTCGGTCAGCCCCAGCATTTT	CARSEGFGQPQHF
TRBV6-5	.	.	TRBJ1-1	TGTGCCAGCTCCCTCGGACGGGCTACGAACACTGAAGCTTTCTTT	CASSLGRATNTEAFF
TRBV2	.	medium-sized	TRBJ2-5	TGTGCCAGCAGTGATCGCTACTTC	CASSDRYF
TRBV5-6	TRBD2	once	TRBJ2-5	TGTGCCAGCAGCTTGGGTCACAACTTCGGGGGGGAGACCCAGTACTTC	CASSLGHNFGGETQYF
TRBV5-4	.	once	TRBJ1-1	TGTGCCAGCAGCACCGACGGCATCACTGAAGCTTTCTTT	CASSTDGITEAFF
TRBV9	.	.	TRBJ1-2	TGTGCCAGCAGCGAGACGTCCACGGGGGGCTACACCTTC	CASSETSTGGYTF
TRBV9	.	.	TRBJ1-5	TGTGCCAGCAGCGCCTCTGGGCAGGGTTGGGATCAGCCCCAGCATTTT	CASSASGQGWDQPQHF
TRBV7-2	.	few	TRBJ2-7	TGTGCCAGCAGCTTAGCGGGGGGAGCCCCGTGGAACTACGAGCAGTACTTC	CASSLAGGAPWNYEQYF
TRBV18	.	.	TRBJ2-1	TGTGCCAGCTCACCATCGGGGTCCGGGGGGCAAGGGGAGCAGTTCTTC	CASSPSGSGGQGEQFF
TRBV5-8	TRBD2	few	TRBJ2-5	TGTGCCAGCAGCCCGGGACTAGCACAACAAGAGACCCAGTACTTC	CASSPGLAQQETQYF
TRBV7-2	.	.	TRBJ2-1	TGTGCCAGCAGCTTATCTGGCGGGATCTACAATGAGCAGTTCTTC	CASSLSGGIYNEQFF
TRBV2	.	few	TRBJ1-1	TGTGCCAGCAGTGCTGGGGGGCTAAACACTGAAGCTTTCTTT	CASSAGGLNTEAFF
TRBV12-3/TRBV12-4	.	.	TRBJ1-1	TGTGCCAGCAGTTATGACACTGAAGCTTTCTTT	CASSYDTEAFF
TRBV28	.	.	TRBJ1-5	TGTGCCAGCAGCCCCTCGCTGTATGGCAATCAGCCCCAGCATTTT	CASSPSLYGNQPQHF
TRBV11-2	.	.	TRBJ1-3	TGTGCCAGCAGCTTAGAGCCGGGGGCGGCTGGAAACACCATATATTTT	CASSLEPGAAGNTIYF
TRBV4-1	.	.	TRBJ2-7	TGCGCCAGCAGCCCTCGAGGAGCGGAGGACGAGCAGTACTTC	CASSPRGAEDEQYF
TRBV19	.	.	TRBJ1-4	TGTGCCAGTAGTACAAGAGGCGCAACTAATGAAAAACTGTTTTTT	CASSTRGATNEKLFF
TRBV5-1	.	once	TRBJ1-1	TGCGCCAGCAGCTTGGTTCCCGGGTCGGACACTGAAGCTTTCTTT	CASSLVPGSDTEAFF
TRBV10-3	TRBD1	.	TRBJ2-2	TGTGCCATCAGTGAGCACAGGGGGCAATGGACCGGGGAGCTGTTTTTT	CAISEHRGQWTGELFF
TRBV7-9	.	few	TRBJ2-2	TGTGCCAGCAGCTTAAGACAGGTCAACACCGGGGAGCTGTTTTTT	CASSLRQVNTGELFF
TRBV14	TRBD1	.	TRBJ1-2	TGTGCCAGCAGCCATTCGGGACAGGGAGGATGGGGCTACACCTTC	CASSHSGQGGWGYTF
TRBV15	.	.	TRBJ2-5	TGTGCCACCAGCATGGACATCTCGGAGACCCAGTACTTC	CATSMDISETQYF
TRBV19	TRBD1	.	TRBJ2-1	TGTGCCACTTACCCGGGGACAGGCCACAATGAGCAGTTCTTC	CATYPGTGHNEQFF
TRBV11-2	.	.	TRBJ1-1	TGTGCCAGCAGCCCGGTGGGGGCGAACACTGAAGCTTTCTTT	CASSPVGANTEAFF
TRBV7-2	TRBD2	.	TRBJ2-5	TGTGCCAGCAGCCAAACTAGCGCCCAAGAGACCCAGTACTTC	CASSQTSAQETQYF
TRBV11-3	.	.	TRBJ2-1	TGTGCCAGCAGCTTAGCAGGGTTCAATGAGCAGTTCTTC	CASSLAGFNEQFF
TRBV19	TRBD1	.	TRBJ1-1	TGTGCCAGTAACAGGGGGCGATACACTGAAGCTTTCTTT	CASNRGRYTEAFF